This TCR beta chain emerged from a study of blood T cell repertoires in COVID-19. On the study more broadly: Acute and convalescent COVID-19 samples came from the United States, Italy and Spain. PBMCs, B-cell-depleted T cells, or T cells provided the cDNA or gDNA that made up the material.

This clone was detected only once. The authors' processing: Quantification of nucleated cells was approximated via reference gene primer amplification. Sequencing was performed with immunoSEQ multiplex PCR; in TCRdb, only in-frame clones are kept and a portion is missing. V and J calls and clone size are those listed in that table; D and trimming were worked out from the DNA. The top ten clones hold roughly 2.7% of a sample with 200,000 to 250,000 clones, roughly 80% of them seen once. J was trimmed by 4 bases and V by 2 bases; bases with no gene match: 4. The CDR3 spans 14 residues. CDR1 ENHRY and CDR2 SYGVKD come from the germline V gene.

The origin of this receptor is a woman aged 70 to 79 with active or convalescent COVID-19. Material: peripheral blood. This chain joins TRBV10-3 and TRBJ1-2; 7 bases fit TRBD1. The CDR3, as DNA: TGTGCCATCAGTGAGGGGCCAGGGGGCTATGGCTACACCTTC. As protein: CAISEGPGGYGYTF.